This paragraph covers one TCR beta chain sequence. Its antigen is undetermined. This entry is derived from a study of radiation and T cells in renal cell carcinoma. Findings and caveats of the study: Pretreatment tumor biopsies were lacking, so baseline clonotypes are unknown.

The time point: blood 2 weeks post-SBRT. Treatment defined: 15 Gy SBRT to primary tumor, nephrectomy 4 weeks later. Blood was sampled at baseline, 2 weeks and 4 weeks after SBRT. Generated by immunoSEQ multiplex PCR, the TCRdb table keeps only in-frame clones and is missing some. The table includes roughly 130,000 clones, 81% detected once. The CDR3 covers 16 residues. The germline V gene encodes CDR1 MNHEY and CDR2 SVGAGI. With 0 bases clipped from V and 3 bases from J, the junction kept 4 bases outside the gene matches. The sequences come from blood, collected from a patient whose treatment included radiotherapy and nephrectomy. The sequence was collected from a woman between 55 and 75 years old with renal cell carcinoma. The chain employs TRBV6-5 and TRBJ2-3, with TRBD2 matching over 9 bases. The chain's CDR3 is CASSYSGGLATDTQYF. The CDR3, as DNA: TGTGCCAGCAGTTACTCGGGTGGACTAGCGACAGATACGCAGTATTTT.